This TCR beta chain was captured by sequencing in a study of identifying expanded T cells in peripheral blood (dated 2019 in TCRdb). In the study overall: Separate aliquots of the same genomic DNA pool were sequenced to produce technical replicates, and four replicates were compared in pairs.

The immunoSEQ Assay, which relies on bias-controlled multiplex PCR amplification of genomic DNA, was used to profile TCRbeta CDR3 regions. The published analysis was carried out like this. To quantify the absolute abundance of each unique TCRbeta CDR3 region, the sequences were collapsed and filtered. Differential abundance was tested with two models: a binomial (Fisher-equivalent) model and a beta-binomial model that adds time-dependent variance fitted from healthy donors. Clones with fewer than 5 combined templates were removed, and differential abundance was called for clones with a Benjamini-Hochberg FDR below 0.01. In the beta-binomial model, variance was expressed as a function of the total template count across the two samples, in the form v = (b*log(k)+a)^2. What TCRdb holds here is the immuneACCESS table cut down to in-frame rearrangements. Part of the clones is not present; checked against another copy, under half of the missing clones reflect an unresolved V gene, and the others are unexplained. D and trimming come from the DNA, and the V and J calls and clone size come from that table. The sample table shows more than 80,000 clones, and 88% are seen once. The ten largest clones take up roughly 4% of the sample.

Summary of the overall study and its limitations: The authors expected that biological variance in healthy repertoires might rise further over much longer intervals, such as months to years. The binomial model flagged approximately 1.2 differentially abundant clones between technical replicates, compared with about 16 over approximately 2 weeks and 19 over approximately four weeks. Both the number of clones called differentially abundant and the false-positive rate were significantly reduced by the beta-binomial model across all healthy-donor time intervals. In all healthy donors, the variance in clone template counts between samples taken roughly two weeks apart rose significantly as total template count increased.

No immune events such as infections were documented for the healthy donors during the collection period. Time-dependent variance in a beta-binomial model of T-cell clone differential abundance was calibrated using healthy-donor blood repertoires as a training cohort. The training cohort included around ten healthy donors, of whom 3 were female and 7 were male. An age range of roughly 29 to 65 years, with an average of 43 years, was recorded for the donors. Obtained from a commercial supplier, whole blood was collected from each healthy donor at three time points set around 2 weeks apart. Genomic DNA was extracted from unsorted whole blood for immunosequencing. With regard to this clone: Its antigen remains unidentified. No base quality information exists; no much larger clone differs at one position.

The sample taken for sequencing was blood. The clonotype was recovered from a person between 18 and 75 years old in good health.

For the CDR3, the sequence is CASSSRRAGSFYEQYF. The DNA sequence follows: TGTGCCAGCAGCTCCCGGAGGGCAGGCTCCTTCTACGAGCAGTACTTC. The chain is encoded by TRBV7-2 joined to TRBJ2-7; TRBD2 might be the D gene, on 6 matching bases. V loses 4 bases of germline sequence and J loses 3 bases, and the interval between the two ends is 19 bases. Spanning cysteine to phenylalanine, the CDR3 consists of 16 amino acids. Only CDR3 DNA is held: 48 bases, read in frame from base 1. Per the germline V gene, SGHTA is the CDR1 and FQGNSA is the CDR2.